This T cell receptor (beta chain) was documented in a study of OX40 agonist ivuxolimab in advanced cancers. About the research overall: Hepatocellular carcinoma, melanoma, renal cell or head and neck cancer was diagnosed in the dose-escalation patients. Two cutaneous melanoma patients and one hepatocellular carcinoma patient, three in all, had partial responses.

Using immunoSEQ multiplex PCR, the repertoire was profiled, and TCRdb retains in-frame clones only, with some absent. The sample lists roughly 52,000 clones; 80% to 90% were seen once. V lost 2 bases and J lost 2; bases outside the gene matches: 4. The germline gives CDR1 LNHDA, CDR2 SQIVND (reference sequence). This CDR3 has 15 residues. Patients were ineligible given autoimmune disease history or systemic immunosuppression. The receptor was isolated from an adult with an advanced solid tumor such as melanoma, head and neck, liver or kidney cancer. The source was CD4+ or CD8+ T cells sorted from blood, collected in a trial of the OX40 agonist ivuxolimab. This chain links TRBV19 with TRBJ2-3, with 7 bases lining up with TRBD2. CDR3 sequence: CASSITSADTDTQYF. For the CDR3, the DNA is TGTGCCAGTAGTATAACTAGCGCGGACACAGATACGCAGTATTTT.